This section outlines one T cell receptor beta chain sequence together with its context. Its antigen remains unknown. The sample originates from a study of blood T cells in healthy people across ages. Whole-study findings and limits: TCR beta diversity correlated strongly with naive T cell percentage. The unsorted PBMCs prevented any conclusive comparison of naive versus antigen-experienced cells. Calculation of diversity from one million T cells yielded estimates considered to be underestimates.

This CDR3 region has 15 residues. Germline CDR1 and CDR2: SGHTA and FQGTGA. Trimming cost V 5 bases and J 0 bases, with 12 bases left between them. Then a second PCR, running about 6 to 12 cycles, was carried out with a sample-barcoded 5' primer and a J-beta primer mix. TCRdb passed the 5' RACE reads through MiXCR, listing each CDR3 protein once. The data hold 500,000 to 700,000 distinct CDR3 sequences, with approximately 30% observed a single time. Per sample, no less than 6 micrograms of total RNA were extracted. Sequenced: blood. This receptor was obtained from a woman aged 80 or over in good health. The chain links TRBV7-3 to TRBJ2-3, with TRBD1 as a possible D gene (5 bases). CDR3 loop: CASSQIRGSTDTQYF. The CDR3 DNA reads TGTGCCAGCAGCCAGATAAGGGGTAGCACAGATACGCAGTATTTT.